The present TCR beta chain was sequenced within a study of technical replicates of blood from a few donors. This table comes from immunoSEQ multiplex PCR, and its TCRdb copy is limited to in-frame clones, with some not included. The data show 65,000 to 80,000 clones, with around 90% seen just once and around 0.37% held by the top ten. The receptor comes from a human donor in good health. The material sequenced was T cells isolated from PBMCs.

CDR3 DNA: TGTGCCAGCAGCCCCACTAGCGGGAGCCACAATGAGCAGTTCTTC. Translation: CASSPTSGSHNEQFF. The chain links TRBV4-2 to TRBJ2-1, with 11 nucleotides matching TRBD2. This CDR3 region has 15 residues. With V trimmed by 4 bases and J by 5 bases, 4 bases remained unmatched. Germline V lookup: CDR1 LGHNA, CDR2 YNFKEQ.